These 7 T cell receptor beta chains share one sample of origin, sequenced in a study of cytomegalovirus exposure and HLA in healthy donors. Both 60 Vbeta primers and 13 Jbeta primers went into the PCR. Some clones are missing from TCRdb's copy, which holds only in-frame ones; the method was immunoSEQ multiplex PCR. The sample contains about 89,000 clones, approximately 80% of which appear only once. The specimen sequenced was PBMCs. These receptors were collected from a man aged 25 to 45 in good health and CMV-seronegative.

The chain uses TRBV19 and TRBJ1-6; no definite D call. CDR1 and CDR2 (germline): LNHDA, SQIVND (reference sequence). CDR3 size: 14 residues. V lost 3 bases to trimming and J lost 3 bases, with 6 bases between them. The CDR3 sequence: CASSIQVYNSPLHF. CDR3 nucleotides: TGTGCCAGTAGTATCCAGGTCTATAATTCACCCCTCCACTTT.

The chain is built from TRBV5-1 and TRBJ2-1; tentatively, D is TRBD2 (5 bases). Trimming pared 2 bases from V and 0 bases from J, leaving 9 bases between. The germline V gene has CDR1 SGHRS and CDR2 YFSETQ. The CDR3 is made up of 15 amino acids. The CDR3 sequence: CASSFSGDSYNEQFF. The CDR3 coding sequence is TGCGCCAGCAGCTTCTCCGGGGACTCCTACAATGAGCAGTTCTTC.

The rearrangement uses TRBV5-1 and TRBJ2-7, with 8 bases matching TRBD2. The V gene end was trimmed by 4 bases and the J gene end by 6 bases; junction bases not matched to a gene: 12. The CDR3 contains 15 residues. Per the germline V gene, CDR1 is SGHRS and CDR2 is YFSETQ. CDR3 in amino acids: CASSRQTGLVGEQYF. The CDR3 DNA follows: TGCGCCAGCAGCCGCCAAACGGGACTAGTTGGCGAGCAGTACTTC. The full variable domain, in which reference TRBV5-1 and TRBJ2-7 provide the parts outside the CDR3, is KAGVTQTPRYLIKTRGQQVTLSCSPISGHRSVSWYQQTPGQGLQFLFEYFSETQRNKGNFPGRFSGRQFSNSRSEMNVSTLELGDSALYLCASSRQTGLVGEQYFGPGTRLTVT.

This clone was observed a few times. The chain is built from TRBV5-1 and TRBJ1-4; 7 positions match TRBD1. Per germline, CDR1 SGHRS and CDR2 YFSETQ. CDR3 length: 14 residues. The junction had 4 bases not matched to a gene; V was cut back by 3 bases and J by 5 bases. CDR3 DNA sequence: TGCGCCAGCAGCTGGACAGGCTCGAATGAAAAACTGTTTTTT. Translation gives CASSWTGSNEKLFF.

This rearrangement joins TRBV28 to TRBJ2-3, with TRBD1 as a possible D gene (6 bases). The V end lost 4 bases, the J end lost 2 bases, and 16 bases lay between the germline ends. CDR1 is MDHEN, CDR2 SYDVKM, per germline. The CDR3 runs to 16 residues. Here the CDR3 reads CASSSSQGRHTDTQYF. DNA of the CDR3: TGTGCCAGCAGTTCGTCCCAGGGGCGGCACACAGATACGCAGTATTTT.

With regard to this clone: The junction and the germline gene differ at one end; a read error may be behind it. V gene TRBV11-2 combines with J gene TRBJ2-1, with D perhaps TRBD2 (5 bases). This CDR3 is 13 amino acids long. The germline V gene has CDR1 SGHAT and CDR2 FQNNGV. Here the CDR3 reads CASSIDSENEQFF. The CDR3 DNA is TGTGCCAGCAGCATAGATAGCGAAAATGAGCAGTTCTTC. Full variable domain (rest looked up from reference TRBV11-2 and TRBJ2-1): EAGVAQSPRYKIIEKRQSVAFWCNPISGHATLYWYQQILGQGPKLLIQFQNNGVVDDSQLPKDRFSAERLKGVDSTLKIQPAKLEDSAVYLCASSIDSENEQFFGPGTRLTVL.

The chain employs TRBV4-3 and TRBJ1-6; 7 bases fit TRBD1. The CDR3 sequence is 15 residues long. Trimming took 5 bases from V and 3 from J; bases not matched to a gene: 4. Germline-derived CDR1 and CDR2 are LGHNA and YSLEER. The CDR3 DNA sequence: TGCGCCAGCAGCACCGGGACAGTCTATAATTCACCCCTCCACTTT. The encoded protein is CASSTGTVYNSPLHF.